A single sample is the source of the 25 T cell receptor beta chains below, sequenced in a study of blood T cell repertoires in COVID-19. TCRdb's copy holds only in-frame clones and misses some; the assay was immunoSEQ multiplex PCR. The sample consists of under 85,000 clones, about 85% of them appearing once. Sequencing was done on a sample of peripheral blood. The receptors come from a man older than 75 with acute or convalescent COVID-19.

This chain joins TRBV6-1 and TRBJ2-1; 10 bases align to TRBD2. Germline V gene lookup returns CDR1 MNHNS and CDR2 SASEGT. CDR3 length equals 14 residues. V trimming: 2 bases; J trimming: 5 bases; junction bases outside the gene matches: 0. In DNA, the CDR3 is TGTGCCAGCAGTGAAAGCGGGAGGGACAATGAGCAGTTCTTC. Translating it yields CASSESGRDNEQFF.

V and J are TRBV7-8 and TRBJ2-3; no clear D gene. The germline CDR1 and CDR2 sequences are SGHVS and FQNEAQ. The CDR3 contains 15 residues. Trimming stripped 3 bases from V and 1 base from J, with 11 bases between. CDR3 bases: TGTGCCAGCAGCTTTCTAGACGGCCGCACAGATACGCAGTATTTT. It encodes CASSFLDGRTDTQYF.

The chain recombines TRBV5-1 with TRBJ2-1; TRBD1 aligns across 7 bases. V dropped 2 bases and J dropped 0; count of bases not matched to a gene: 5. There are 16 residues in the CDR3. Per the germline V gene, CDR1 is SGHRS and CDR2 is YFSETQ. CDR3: CASSFTGASSYNEQFF. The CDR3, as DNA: TGCGCCAGCAGCTTTACAGGGGCTAGCTCCTACAATGAGCAGTTCTTC. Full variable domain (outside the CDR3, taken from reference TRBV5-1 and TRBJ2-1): KAGVTQTPRYLIKTRGQQVTLSCSPISGHRSVSWYQQTPGQGLQFLFEYFSETQRNKGNFPGRFSGRQFSNSRSEMNVSTLELGDSALYLCASSFTGASSYNEQFFGPGTRLTVL.

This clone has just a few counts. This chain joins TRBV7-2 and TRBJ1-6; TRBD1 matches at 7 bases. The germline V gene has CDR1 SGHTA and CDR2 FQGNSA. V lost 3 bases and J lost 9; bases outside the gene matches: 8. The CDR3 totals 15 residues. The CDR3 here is CASSFVGQVGSPLHF. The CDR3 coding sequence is TGTGCCAGCAGCTTCGTTGGACAGGTTGGTTCACCCCTCCACTTT.

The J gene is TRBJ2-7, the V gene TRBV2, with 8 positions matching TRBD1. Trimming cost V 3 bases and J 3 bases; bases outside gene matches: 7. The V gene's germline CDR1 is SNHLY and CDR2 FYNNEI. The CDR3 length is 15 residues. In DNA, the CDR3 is TGTGCCAGCAGTGAGTCGACAGGGGTTCTCTACGAGCAGTACTTC. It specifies CASSESTGVLYEQYF.

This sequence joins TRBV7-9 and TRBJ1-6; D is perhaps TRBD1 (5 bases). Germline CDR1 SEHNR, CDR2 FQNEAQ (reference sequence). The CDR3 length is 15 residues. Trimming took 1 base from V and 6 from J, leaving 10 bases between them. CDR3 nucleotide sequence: TGTGCCAGCAGCTTAGGGAGGGGTAGTAATTCACCCCTCCACTTT. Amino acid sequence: CASSLGRGSNSPLHF.

The CDR3 is CASERGGVVGGEQFF. CDR3 DNA: TGTGCCAGCGAGAGAGGGGGAGTCGTTGGCGGTGAGCAGTTCTTC. J is TRBJ2-1 and V is TRBV2, with D possibly matching TRBD1 (6 bases). Germline CDR1 SNHLY, CDR2 FYNNEI. The CDR3 covers 15 residues. Between the trimmed V and J ends, which lost 8 bases and 9 bases, there was a span of 23 bases.

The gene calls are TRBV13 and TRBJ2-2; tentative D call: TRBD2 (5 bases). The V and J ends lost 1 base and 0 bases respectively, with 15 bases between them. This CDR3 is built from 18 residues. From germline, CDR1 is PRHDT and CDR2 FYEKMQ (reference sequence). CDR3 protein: CASSLAVAVATNTGELFF. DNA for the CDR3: TGTGCCAGCAGCTTAGCGGTGGCGGTAGCGACGAACACCGGGGAGCTGTTTTTT.

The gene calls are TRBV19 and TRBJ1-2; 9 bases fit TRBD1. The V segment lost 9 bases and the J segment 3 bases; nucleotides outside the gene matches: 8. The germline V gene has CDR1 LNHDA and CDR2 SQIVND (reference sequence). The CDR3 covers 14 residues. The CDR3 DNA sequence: TGTGCCAGCCGCCCCCGACAGGGGGACTATGGCTACACCTTC. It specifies CASRPRQGDYGYTF.

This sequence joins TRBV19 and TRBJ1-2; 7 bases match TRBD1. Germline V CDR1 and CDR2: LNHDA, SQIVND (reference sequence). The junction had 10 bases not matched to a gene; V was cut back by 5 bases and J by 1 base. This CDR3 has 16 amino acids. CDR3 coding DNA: TGTGCCAGTAGTCCCAAGGACAGGCCAGTTAACTATGGCTACACCTTC. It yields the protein CASSPKDRPVNYGYTF. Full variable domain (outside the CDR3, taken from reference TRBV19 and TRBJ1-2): DGGITQSPKYLFRKEGQNVTLSCEQNLNHDAMYWYRQDPGQGLRLIYYSQIVNDFQKGDIAEGYSVSREKKESFPLTVTSAQKNPTAFYLCASSPKDRPVNYGYTFGSGTRLTVV.

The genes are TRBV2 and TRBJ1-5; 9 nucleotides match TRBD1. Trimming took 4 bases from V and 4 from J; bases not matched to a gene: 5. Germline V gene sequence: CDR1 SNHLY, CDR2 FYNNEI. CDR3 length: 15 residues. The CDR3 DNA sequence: TGTGCCAGCAGTGGAGGGACAGGGAGAAATCAGCCCCAGCATTTT. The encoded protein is CASSGGTGRNQPQHF.

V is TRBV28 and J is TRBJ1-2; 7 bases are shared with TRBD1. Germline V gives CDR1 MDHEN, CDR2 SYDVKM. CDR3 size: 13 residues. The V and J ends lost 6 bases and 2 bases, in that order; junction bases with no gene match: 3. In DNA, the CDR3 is TGTGCCAGCAGCCTGGGACAGAACTATGGCTACACCTTC. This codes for CASSLGQNYGYTF.

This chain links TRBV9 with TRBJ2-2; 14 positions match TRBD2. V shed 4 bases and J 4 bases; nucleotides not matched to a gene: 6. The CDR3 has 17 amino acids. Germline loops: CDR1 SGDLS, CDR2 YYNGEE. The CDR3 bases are TGTGCCAGCAGCCCTGGACTAGCGGGAGGTGGCACCGGGGAGCTGTTTTTT. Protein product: CASSPGLAGGGTGELFF.

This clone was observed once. The chain's CDR3 is CASSPVGANVLTF. In nucleotides, the CDR3 is TGTGCCAGCAGCCCTGTTGGGGCCAACGTCCTGACTTTC. The rearrangement uses TRBV2 and TRBJ2-6; D remains unclear. CDR3 length: 13 residues. Looked up from germline, CDR1 is SNHLY and CDR2 is FYNNEI. Between the trimmed V and J ends, which lost 6 bases and 3 bases, there was a span of 6 bases.

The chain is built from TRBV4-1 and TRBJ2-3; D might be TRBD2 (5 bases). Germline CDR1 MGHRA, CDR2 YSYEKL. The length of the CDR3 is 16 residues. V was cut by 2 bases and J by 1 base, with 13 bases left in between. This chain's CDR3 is CASSQYPGGRTDTQYF. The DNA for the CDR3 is TGCGCCAGCAGCCAATACCCCGGAGGACGCACAGATACGCAGTATTTT.

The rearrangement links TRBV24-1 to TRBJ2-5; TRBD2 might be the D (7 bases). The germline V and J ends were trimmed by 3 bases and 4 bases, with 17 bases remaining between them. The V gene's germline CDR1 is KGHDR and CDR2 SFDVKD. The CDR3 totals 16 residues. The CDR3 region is CATSDSAGAIVETQYF. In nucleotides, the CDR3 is TGTGCCACCAGTGATAGTGCGGGGGCGATCGTAGAGACCCAGTACTTC.

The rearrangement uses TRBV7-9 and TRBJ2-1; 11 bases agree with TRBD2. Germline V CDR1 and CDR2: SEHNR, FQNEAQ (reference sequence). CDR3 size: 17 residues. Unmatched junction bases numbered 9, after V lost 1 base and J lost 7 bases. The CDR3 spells CASSLGLAGPPGNEQFF. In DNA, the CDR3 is TGTGCCAGCAGCTTAGGACTAGCGGGACCACCTGGGAATGAGCAGTTCTTC.

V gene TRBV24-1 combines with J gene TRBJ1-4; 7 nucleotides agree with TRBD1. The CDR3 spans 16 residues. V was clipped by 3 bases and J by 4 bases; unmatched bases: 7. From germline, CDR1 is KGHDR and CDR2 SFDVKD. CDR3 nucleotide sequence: TGTGCCACCAGTGATCCCCGACAGGGCGATAATGAAAAACTGTTTTTT. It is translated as CATSDPRQGDNEKLFF.

The CDR3 sequence is CASSPSRFTDTQYF. CDR3 DNA: TGTGCCAGCAGCCCCTCCAGGTTCACAGATACGCAGTATTTT. The chain is built from TRBV7-2 and TRBJ2-3; D call uncertain. This CDR3 spans 14 amino acids. The germline V and J ends were trimmed by 5 bases and 2 bases, with 11 bases remaining between them. CDR1 SGHTA and CDR2 FQGNSA come from the germline V gene.

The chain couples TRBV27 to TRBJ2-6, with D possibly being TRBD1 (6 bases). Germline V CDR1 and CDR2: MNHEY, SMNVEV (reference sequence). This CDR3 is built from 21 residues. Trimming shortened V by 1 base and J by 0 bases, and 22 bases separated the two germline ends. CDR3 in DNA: TGTGCCAGCAGTTTATTGTCTGTGGGGGCGCTCGGGGCCTCTGGGGCCAACGTCCTGACTTTC. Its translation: CASSLLSVGALGASGANVLTF.

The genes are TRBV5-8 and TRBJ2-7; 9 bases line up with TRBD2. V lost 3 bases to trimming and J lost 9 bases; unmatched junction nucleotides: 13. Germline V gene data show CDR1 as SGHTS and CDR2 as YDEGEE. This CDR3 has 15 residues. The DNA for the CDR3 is TGTGCCAGCAGCTATAGCGGGAGTGGGGTAAACGGGCAGTACTTC. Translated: CASSYSGSGVNGQYF.

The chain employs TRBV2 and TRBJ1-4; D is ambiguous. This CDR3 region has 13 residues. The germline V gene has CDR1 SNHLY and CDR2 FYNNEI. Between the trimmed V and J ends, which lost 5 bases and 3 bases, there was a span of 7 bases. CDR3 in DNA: TGTGCCAGCAGTTCGGAGTCTAATGAAAAACTGTTTTTT. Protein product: CASSSESNEKLFF.

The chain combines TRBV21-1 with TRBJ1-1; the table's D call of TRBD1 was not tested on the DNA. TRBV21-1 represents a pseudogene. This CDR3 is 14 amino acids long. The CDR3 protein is CASSKVGNRVEAFF. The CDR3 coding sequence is TGTGCCAGCAGCAAAGTAGGGAACAGGGTGGAAGCTTTCTTT.

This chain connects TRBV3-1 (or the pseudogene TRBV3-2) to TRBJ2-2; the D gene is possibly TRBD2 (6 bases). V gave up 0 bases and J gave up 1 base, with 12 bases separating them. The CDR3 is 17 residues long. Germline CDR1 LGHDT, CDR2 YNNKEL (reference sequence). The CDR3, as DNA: TGTGCCAGCAGCCAAGATGGGCTTAGCGGGAACACCGGGGAGCTGTTTTTT. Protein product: CASSQDGLSGNTGELFF.

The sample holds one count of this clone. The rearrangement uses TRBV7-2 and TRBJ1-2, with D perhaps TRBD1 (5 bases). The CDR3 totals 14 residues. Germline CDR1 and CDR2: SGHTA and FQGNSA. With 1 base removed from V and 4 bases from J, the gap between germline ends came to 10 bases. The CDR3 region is CASSLEGFAYGYTF. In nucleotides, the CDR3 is TGTGCCAGCAGCTTAGAGGGGTTTGCCTATGGCTACACCTTC.